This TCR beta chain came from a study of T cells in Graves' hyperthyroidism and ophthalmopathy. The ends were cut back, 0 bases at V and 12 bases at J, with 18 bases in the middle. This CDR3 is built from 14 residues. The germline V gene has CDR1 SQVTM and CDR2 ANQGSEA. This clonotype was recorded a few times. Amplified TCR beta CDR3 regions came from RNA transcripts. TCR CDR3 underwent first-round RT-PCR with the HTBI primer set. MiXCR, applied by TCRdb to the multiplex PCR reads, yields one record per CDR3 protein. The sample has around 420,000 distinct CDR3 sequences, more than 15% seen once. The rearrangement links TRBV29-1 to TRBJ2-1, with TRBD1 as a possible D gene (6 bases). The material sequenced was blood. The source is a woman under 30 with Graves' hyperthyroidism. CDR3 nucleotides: TGCAGCGTTGAAGAGGGACAAGGGGACAACATGCAGTTCTTC. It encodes CSVEEGQGDNMQFF.